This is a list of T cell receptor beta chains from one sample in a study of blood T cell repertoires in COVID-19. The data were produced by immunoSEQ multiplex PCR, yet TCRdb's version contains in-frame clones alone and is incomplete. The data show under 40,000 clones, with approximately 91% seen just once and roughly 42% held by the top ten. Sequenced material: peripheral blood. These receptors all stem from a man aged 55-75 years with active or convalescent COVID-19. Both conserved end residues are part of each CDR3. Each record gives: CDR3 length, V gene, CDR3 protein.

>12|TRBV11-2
CASSLGHTEAFF
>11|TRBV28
CASSRQYGYTF
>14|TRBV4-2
CASSQTSARDTQYF
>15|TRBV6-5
CASVRPGQGGQPQHF
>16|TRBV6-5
CASSYFDRGHSYGYTF
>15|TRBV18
CASSPAGNSNQPQHF
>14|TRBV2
CARGTSGGYNEQFF
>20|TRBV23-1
CASSQPQDDYGQELNTEAFF
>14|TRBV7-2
CASSLDWLAGGMYF
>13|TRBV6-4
CASSGHTAGELFF
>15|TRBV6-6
CASSHRRQGKTEAFF
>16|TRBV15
CATSRGGAGAYNEQFF
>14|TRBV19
CASSGTGGLYGYTF
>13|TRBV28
CASSSPVPYGYTF
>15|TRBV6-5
CASRIFFSFGNTIYF
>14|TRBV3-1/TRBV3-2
CASSQGQGANEQFF
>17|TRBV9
CASSSRGGGGSYNEQFF
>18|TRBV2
CASSVLIAGYSSYNEQFF
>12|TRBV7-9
CASSLNDQVQYF
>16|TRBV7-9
CASSFRTSGRANEQFF
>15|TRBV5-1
CASSQGLGRGGEQFF
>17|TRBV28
CASSFGGRGDATGELFF
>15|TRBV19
CASSLKKRGNTEAFF
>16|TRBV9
CASSQLVFTGDNEQFF
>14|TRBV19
CASTSQGAGNTIYF
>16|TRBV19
CASSMDRGATNEKLFF
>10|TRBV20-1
CSQQADTQYF
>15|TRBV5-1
CASSQRGQGQNTQYF
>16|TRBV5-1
CASSLATGSGANVLTF
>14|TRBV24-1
CATSDGGRNYGYTF
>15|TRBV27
CASTPGGRSYNEQFF
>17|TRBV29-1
CSVDFGRGRSWDYGYTF
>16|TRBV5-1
CASSYRTGGGQETQYF
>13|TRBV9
CASSRGTEEKLFF
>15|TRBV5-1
CASSLSAGGRYEQYF
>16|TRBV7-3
CASSSSQTSGPPEQFF
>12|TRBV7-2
CASSSDTLRYTF
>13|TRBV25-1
CASSLMSNTEAFF
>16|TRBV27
CASSLLAGARTGELFF
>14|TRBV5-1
CASSLQYRDETQYF
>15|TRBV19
CASSVGTGADQPQHF